What follows is one T cell receptor (beta chain) and its context. The antigen is undetermined. CDR1 is SGHRS, CDR2 YFSETQ, per germline. The CDR3 runs to 13 residues. V was clipped by 4 bases and J by 7 bases, with 15 bases between them. These data belong to a study of T cell responses to AZD1222 COVID-19 vaccine. Study-level findings and limits: A rise in Spike-specific TCR breadth and depth followed two AZD1222 doses.

Produced via immunoSEQ multiplex PCR; TCRdb's table is partial and in-frame only. The sample includes approximately 150,000 clones, about 91% seen only once; the top ten take 4.4%. The sequence came from an adult in good health. The chain recombines TRBV5-1 with TRBJ2-7; D ambiguous. The sample consisted of peripheral blood, taken on day 0 of AZD1222 vaccination. Here the CDR3 reads CASSPATWREQYF. The CDR3 coding sequence is TGCGCCAGCAGCCCTGCGACCTGGCGGGAGCAGTACTTC.